Given below is one TCR beta chain in context. Its target antigen remains unknown. Base qualities were left out, and no much larger clone turns up one base away. The sample belongs to a study of blood T cell repertoires in COVID-19 (TCRdb year 2020). Looking at the study overall: Collaborator samples came from the United States, Italy and Spain and covered acute and convalescent phases of COVID-19. The prospective study material was composed of cDNA or gDNA derived from T cells, B-cell-depleted T cells, or PBMCs. The dataset comprised deeply sampled blood TCRbeta repertoires from subjects exposed to, actively infected with, or recovered from COVID-19. The repertoires were released in a freely available public database intended as a resource for research on the immune response to SARS-CoV-2. Samples came from the ongoing ImmuneRACE study (first 160 participants) plus 1,254 subjects from 6 global collaborators. Sample metadata almost always included a de-identified subject ID, COVID-19 status, age in years and sex. Where available, HLA class I and class II types were taken from metadata supplied by the sample provider and were not determined by assay-based typing. The investigation overall reported the following: How much clinical and demographic metadata was included differed by source and by participant, and the metadata was provided uncurated.

TCRbeta CDR3 regions were amplified from genomic DNA using the immunoSEQ Assay, a bias-controlled multiplex PCR. For the original study's pipeline: The number of nucleated cells in each sample was estimated by amplification of reference gene primers within the assay. Sequence reads were collapsed and filtered to measure the absolute abundance of every unique TCRbeta CDR3 rearrangement. For each sample, productive Simpson clonality was calculated as the square root of Simpson's diversity index across productive rearrangements. TCRdb provides this immuneACCESS table in a form limited to in-frame rearrangements. Some clones are lacking; in checked studies, under half of them reflect an unresolved V gene, and why the rest are absent is not known. The V and J calls and clone size come from that table; D and trimming were worked out from the DNA. The sample table shows over 70,000 clones, and around 91% are seen once. The ten largest account for roughly 6.3% of the sample.

The CDR3 has 15 amino acids, counting the end cysteine and phenylalanine. Only the CDR3 DNA is retained, 45 bases long and in frame from the first base. The germline V gene (reference sequence) yields MNHEY for CDR1 and SMNVEV for CDR2. The germline V and J ends show losses of 5 bases and 4 bases respectively, and no gene match explains 4 bases of the junction. One collaborating source in Seattle enrolled patients while the patients were actively infected and followed the patients over time throughout the course of disease. The collaborating institutions used their own protocols to collect whole blood in K2EDTA tubes. For TCRbeta analysis, collaborators shipped samples as frozen whole blood, isolated PBMCs, or DNA extracted from either of those sample types.

This chain is built from TRBV27 and TRBJ2-1; 11 central bases correspond to TRBD2. The sample comprised peripheral blood. This TCR came from a man between 18 and 29 years old with COVID-19, enrolled during active disease. The CDR3 reads as follows: CASSAGTSGYNEQFF. In nucleotides, the sequence is TGTGCCAGCAGTGCCGGGACTAGCGGTTACAATGAGCAGTTCTTC.